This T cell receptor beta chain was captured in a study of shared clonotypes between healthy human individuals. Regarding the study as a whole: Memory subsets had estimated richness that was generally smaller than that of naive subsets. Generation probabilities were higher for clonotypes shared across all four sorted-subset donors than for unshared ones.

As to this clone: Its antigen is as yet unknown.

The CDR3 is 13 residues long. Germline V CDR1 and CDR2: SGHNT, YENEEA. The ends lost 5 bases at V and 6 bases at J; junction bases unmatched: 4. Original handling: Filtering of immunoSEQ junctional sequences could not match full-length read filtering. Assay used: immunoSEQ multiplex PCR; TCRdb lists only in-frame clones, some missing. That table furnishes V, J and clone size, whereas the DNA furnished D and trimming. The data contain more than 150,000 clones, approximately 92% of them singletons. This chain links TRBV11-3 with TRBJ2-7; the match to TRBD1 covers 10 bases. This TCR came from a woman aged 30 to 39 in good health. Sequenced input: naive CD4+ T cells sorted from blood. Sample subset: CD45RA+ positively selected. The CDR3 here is CASSGGQGLEQYF. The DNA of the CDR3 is TGTGCCAGCAGCGGGGGACAGGGGCTCGAGCAGTACTTC.